This record covers a single T cell receptor (beta chain). Participants were aged roughly 18 to 89 years, lived in 25 or so US areas, and enrolled virtually. Categorization into cohorts depended on clinical history that participants reported. Germline CDR1 and CDR2: LNHNV and YYDKDF (reference sequence). The length of the CDR3 is 14 residues. V lost 4 bases to trimming and J lost 2 bases, with 11 bases between them. The sample originates from a study of blood T cell repertoires in COVID-19. As for the study in general: Collection of acute and convalescent COVID-19 samples took place in the United States, Italy and Spain.

As processed by the authors: How many nucleated cells were present was estimated from reference gene primer amplification. Sequencing used immunoSEQ multiplex PCR; TCRdb keeps in-frame clones, though not all of them. V and J calls and clone size are as listed in that table; D and trimming were resolved from the DNA. The sample lists about 400,000 clones, 70% to 90% occurring once. Sequencing input: PBMCs or T cells enriched from blood (not recorded which). The V call is TRBV15, the J call TRBJ1-2; weak D call: TRBD1 (6 bases). The sequence came from a woman aged 18 to 35 with acute COVID-19. The CDR3 sequence: CATSITGQNYGYTF. The CDR3 DNA is TGTGCCACCAGCATTACCGGACAGAACTATGGCTACACCTTC.